This record concerns one TCR beta chain sequence. The antigen is not known. This record comes from a study of circulating and synovial CD4+ cells in juvenile arthritis. Study findings and constraints: Bulk blood CD4 repertoires were more diverse than these.

The data were produced by immunoSEQ multiplex PCR, yet TCRdb's version contains in-frame clones alone and is incomplete. The sample lists around 30,000 clones, roughly 95% occurring once. The CDR3 totals 16 residues. Trimming took off 6 bases at V and 4 bases at J, with 21 bases between the two ends. CDR1 is MNHEY and CDR2 is SVGAGI in the germline V gene. The clonotype originates from a human donor with juvenile idiopathic arthritis. Material for sequencing was CD4+ T cells from blood. V is TRBV6-5 and J is TRBJ1-1, with a weak D call TRBD1 (5 bases). CDR3 loop: CASRYPPGGGGTEAFF. The CDR3 nucleotides are TGTGCCAGCAGATACCCCCCGGGGGGAGGTGGCACTGAAGCTTTCTTT.